The sequence of this TCR beta chain was determined in a study of T cell responses to AZD1222 COVID-19 vaccine. Findings and limits, study-wide: The donors showed a predominance of white British ancestry and of females, with possible underestimation of clonal diversity. Recipients of AZD1222 seropositive at baseline numbered only 5 to 7. CD4 TCRs associated with vaccination spanned spike, dominating at 160-218 and 743-854.

About this clone: No antigen is known for it.

The CDR3 is 16 residues long. V lost 2 bases to trimming and J lost 0 bases; unmatched junction nucleotides: 6. Germline CDR1 reads LGHNA; CDR2 reads YNFKEQ. Measured with immunoSEQ multiplex PCR; TCRdb has only the in-frame clones, and not every one. There are about 160,000 clones in the sample; 90% to 95% occur only once, and 4% to 5.5% lies in the top ten. The chain links TRBV4-2 to TRBJ2-7; TRBD1 matches 8 bases. This clonotype was obtained from an adult in good health. The specimen was peripheral blood, collected on day 0 of MenACWY control vaccination. CDR3 amino acids: CASSQNTGGNSYEQYF. The CDR3 nucleotides are TGTGCCAGCAGCCAAAACACAGGGGGGAACTCCTACGAGCAGTACTTC.